The 30 T cell receptor beta chains below were found in one sample sequenced in a study of OX40 agonist ivuxolimab in advanced cancers. Receptor amplification or capture employed the immunoSEQ multiplex PCR assay. In TCRdb, the immuneACCESS table is reduced to in-frame sequences with V and J assigned. These tables do not hold every clone; where another copy was compared, an unresolved V gene accounts for under half, and the others remain unexplained. Within this sample are approximately 94,000 clones, with under 90% of them counted one time only. In total, the top ten clones hold around 1.1% of the sample. Sequencing used CD4+ or CD8+ T cells sorted from blood, obtained in a trial of the OX40 agonist ivuxolimab. The source of these receptors is an adult with an advanced solid tumor such as melanoma, head and neck, liver or kidney cancer.

CDR3 loop: CASRWGRRTEAFF. In DNA form, the CDR3 reads TGTGCCAGCAGATGGGGTAGGCGCACTGAAGCTTTCTTT. The J gene is TRBJ1-1, the V gene TRBV28; D is ambiguous. Germline V gene data show CDR1 as MDHEN and CDR2 as SYDVKM. The CDR3 spans 13 residues. Deletions cut 6 bases from V and 4 bases from J, with 12 bases between.

CDR3 DNA: TGTGCCAGCAGTACCGTCACAGGGGTCGAGCAGTACTTC. Protein product: CASSTVTGVEQYF. The V call is TRBV28, the J call TRBJ2-7, with 7 nucleotides matching TRBD1. Germline loops: CDR1 MDHEN, CDR2 SYDVKM. V dropped 5 bases and J dropped 6; count of bases not matched to a gene: 7. The CDR3 extends over 13 amino acids.

The J gene is TRBJ2-6, the V gene TRBV2; the D gene is possibly TRBD1 (5 bases). Germline V lookup: CDR1 SNHLY, CDR2 FYNNEI. The V end lost 7 bases, the J end lost 1 base, and 11 bases lay between the germline ends. This CDR3 has 15 amino acids. The CDR3 region has the DNA TGTGCCAGCACAGGGTGGGGATCTGGGGCCAACGTCCTGACTTTC. Translation gives CASTGWGSGANVLTF. Filled out from reference TRBV2 and TRBJ2-6, the complete variable domain reads EPEVTQTPSHQVTQMGQEVILRCVPISNHLYFYWYRQILGQKVEFLVSFYNNEISEKSEIFDDQFSVERPDGSNFTLKIRSTKLEDSAMYFCASTGWGSGANVLTFGAGSRLTVL.

V and J are TRBV28 and TRBJ1-5, with 7 bases aligning to TRBD1. The CDR3 has 12 amino acids. Germline CDR1 and CDR2: MDHEN and SYDVKM. The V segment lost 7 bases and the J segment 8 bases; nucleotides outside the gene matches: 5. The CDR3 nucleotides are TGTGCCAGCACCGACAGGGTGGAGCCCCAGCATTTT. Translated: CASTDRVEPQHF.

The V and J genes are TRBV6-1 and TRBJ2-7; D uncertain. Germline CDR1 and CDR2: MNHNS and SASEGT. V shed 6 bases and J shed 0 bases, with 3 bases lying between them. This CDR3 is 11 amino acids long. CDR3 in DNA: TGTGCCAGCAGATCCTCCTACGAGCAGTACGTC. Translating gives CASRSSYEQYV.

This clone has only a few counts. This sequence joins TRBV6-1 and TRBJ2-7, with 12 nucleotides matching TRBD2. V was clipped by 6 bases and J by 6 bases; unmatched bases: 9. Germline V CDR1 and CDR2: MNHNS, SASEGT. This CDR3 is built from 15 residues. This CDR3 reads CASSLTSGGGLEQYV. DNA of the CDR3: TGTGCCAGCAGCTTGACTAGCGGGGGTGGCCTCGAGCAGTACGTC.

The chain is built from TRBV29-1 and TRBJ1-2; D uncertain. The CDR3 length is 13 residues. The germline gives CDR1 SQVTM, CDR2 ANQGSEA. Deletions cut 1 base from V and 0 bases from J, with 6 bases between. CDR3 residues: CSVEGTANYGYTF. The DNA of the CDR3 is TGCAGCGTTGAAGGCACAGCTAACTATGGCTACACCTTC.

The chain has TRBV2 and TRBJ2-6; D possibly uses TRBD1 or TRBD2 (5 bases each). The CDR3 is 16 residues long. Trimming took off 7 bases at V and 0 bases at J, with 13 bases between the two ends. Germline V CDR1 and CDR2: SNHLY, FYNNEI. Here the CDR3 reads CASTWDGRSGANVLTF. The CDR3 DNA reads as TGTGCCAGCACCTGGGACGGCCGCTCTGGGGCCAACGTCCTGACTTTC.

This clone has just a few counts. The V call is TRBV7-2, the J call TRBJ1-2, with D unresolved. Germline V gene lookup returns CDR1 SGHTA and CDR2 FQGNSA. The CDR3 sequence is 12 residues long. Between the trimmed V and J ends, which lost 8 bases and 8 bases, there was a span of 15 bases. The CDR3 DNA is TGTGCCAGCGGAATCCCCGATAGCGGCTACACCTTC. Translation gives CASGIPDSGYTF.

This clone was detected ten times or more. This rearrangement joins TRBV18 to TRBJ2-7; D is ambiguous. The CDR3 has 14 residues. The V gene's germline CDR1 is KGHSH and CDR2 LQKENI. Trimming left V 3 bases short and J 3 bases short, with 12 bases between. Here the CDR3 DNA reads TGTGCCAGCTCACCTAACGGCGCCCTCTACGAGCAGTACGTC. Amino acid sequence: CASSPNGALYEQYV.

The chain has TRBV7-3 and TRBJ2-5; perhaps TRBD2 as D (6 bases). Germline V lookup: CDR1 SGHTA, CDR2 FQGTGA. V lost 2 bases, J lost 5 bases, and 15 bases lay in between. The CDR3 runs to 15 residues. CDR3 in amino acids: CASSLVGDRGETQYF. DNA for the CDR3: TGTGCCAGCAGCTTAGTTGGCGATCGGGGGGAGACCCAGTACTTC.

This chain joins TRBV2 and TRBJ2-1; 7 positions agree with TRBD2. The junction had 4 bases not matched to a gene; V was cut back by 8 bases and J by 0 bases. The length of the CDR3 is 14 residues. Germline V gene sequence: CDR1 SNHLY, CDR2 FYNNEI. Here the CDR3 DNA reads TGTGCCAGCGGGGGAGGGAGCTCCTACAATGAGCAGTTCTTC. It encodes CASGGGSSYNEQFF.

The chain combines TRBV11-2 with TRBJ2-5, with 8 bases matching TRBD2. V gave up 6 bases and J gave up 5 bases; unmatched junction bases: 8. Germline V CDR1 and CDR2: SGHAT, FQNNGV. The CDR3 contains 14 residues. The CDR3 reads CASRNSGEGETQYF. The CDR3 coding sequence is TGTGCCAGCAGGAATAGCGGGGAGGGGGAGACCCAGTACTTC.

The CDR3 sequence is CASSEAWQSNSPLHF. CDR3 DNA sequence: TGTGCCAGCAGTGAAGCTTGGCAATCTAATTCACCCCTCCACTTT. V usage is TRBV2 and J usage is TRBJ1-6; D remains unclear. CDR1 is SNHLY, CDR2 FYNNEI, per germline. V lost 0 bases and J 6 bases, leaving 9 bases between the germline ends. The CDR3 has 15 amino acids. Variable domain in full (rest from reference TRBV2 and TRBJ1-6): EPEVTQTPSHQVTQMGQEVILRCVPISNHLYFYWYRQILGQKVEFLVSFYNNEISEKSEIFDDQFSVERPDGSNFTLKIRSTKLEDSAMYFCASSEAWQSNSPLHFGNGTRLTVT.

Details on this clone: One end of the junction does not line up with germline, which may come from a read error. The chain's CDR3 is CASSFDYGNTTYF. DNA of the CDR3: TGTGCCAGCAGCTTCGATTACGGAAACACCACATATTTT. The V call is TRBV7-9, the J call TRBJ1-3; D unresolved. Germline V CDR1 and CDR2: SEHNR, FQNEAQ (reference sequence). The CDR3 sequence is 13 residues long.

This clone was counted once. The chain is built from TRBV28 and TRBJ2-7; 7 bases are shared with TRBD1. The CDR3 sequence is 15 residues long. CDR1 is MDHEN, CDR2 SYDVKM, per germline. The ends lost 5 bases at V and 0 bases at J; junction bases unmatched: 7. The CDR3 DNA reads as TGTGCCAGCAGTCCCGGACAGGCCCACTCCTACGAGCAGTACGTC. Residues: CASSPGQAHSYEQYV.

The genes are TRBV2 and TRBJ2-2; the D is unclear. Trimming took off 4 bases at V and 7 bases at J, with 10 bases between the two ends. CDR3 length: 13 amino acids. From germline, CDR1 is SNHLY and CDR2 FYNNEI. Here the CDR3 reads CASSAEHIGELFF. CDR3 sequence (DNA): TGTGCCAGCAGTGCGGAACACATCGGGGAGCTGTTTTTT.

The genes are TRBV27 and TRBJ1-1; 7 nucleotides line up with TRBD1. The CDR3 loop spans 14 amino acids. Germline V gene sequence: CDR1 MNHEY, CDR2 SMNVEV (reference sequence). With V trimmed by 5 bases and J by 5 bases, 8 bases remained unmatched. The CDR3 DNA reads TGTGCCAGCAGTGCCCAGGGGGGAGAGACTGAAGCTTTCTTT. Translating it yields CASSAQGGETEAFF.

V usage is TRBV7-2 and J usage is TRBJ1-3; no clear D. The germline V gene has CDR1 SGHTA and CDR2 FQGNSA. The CDR3 is made up of 18 amino acids. V lost 3 bases to trimming and J lost 0 bases, with 18 bases between them. The CDR3 nucleotides are TGTGCCAGCAGCTTTATCGACACGAGGTTTAGCTCTGGAAACACCATATATTTT. It encodes CASSFIDTRFSSGNTIYF. Using reference TRBV7-2 and TRBJ1-3 for the parts outside the CDR3, the full variable domain is GAGVSQSPSNKVTEKGKDVELRCDPISGHTALYWYRQSLGQGLEFLIYFQGNSAPDKSGLPSDRFSAERTGGSVSTLTIQRTQQEDSAVYLCASSFIDTRFSSGNTIYFGEGSWLTVV.

V is TRBV5-6 and J is TRBJ2-7; tentative D call: TRBD1 (5 bases). Germline CDR1 and CDR2: SGHDT and YYEEEE. V was clipped by 0 bases and J by 3 bases, with 7 bases between them. The CDR3 is 13 amino acids. DNA for the CDR3: TGTGCCAGCAGCTTGGGGGGCGGCTACGAGCAGTACTTC. Translating it yields CASSLGGGYEQYF.

The genes are TRBV28 and TRBJ2-5, with TRBD1 matching over 8 bases. The CDR3 is made up of 15 amino acids. V gave up 5 bases and J gave up 5 bases; unmatched junction bases: 10. Germline CDR1 is MDHEN and CDR2 is SYDVKM. The CDR3 sequence is CASSPDGQGSETQYF. The CDR3 DNA reads TGTGCCAGCAGTCCCGACGGACAGGGTTCTGAGACCCAGTACTTC.

The chain's CDR3 is CASSGLAENTGELFF. Written as DNA, the CDR3 is TGTGCCAGTAGCGGACTAGCGGAAAACACCGGGGAGCTGTTTTTT. The chain carries TRBV19 and TRBJ2-2; 10 bases align to TRBD2. The CDR3 runs 15 residues. Per the germline V gene, CDR1 is LNHDA and CDR2 is SQIVND (reference sequence). V lost 6 bases, J lost 2 bases, and 3 bases stayed unmatched.

The gene calls are TRBV5-1 and TRBJ2-5; D uncertain. Germline CDR1 reads SGHRS; CDR2 reads YFSETQ. The CDR3 length is 13 residues. Trimming pared 0 bases from V and 2 bases from J, leaving 5 bases between. In DNA form, the CDR3 reads TGCGCCAGCAGCTTGGGCAGGCAAGAGACCCAGTACTTC. This gives the protein CASSLGRQETQYF.

This chain links TRBV4-1 with TRBJ2-1; 8 bases are shared with TRBD1. CDR1 and CDR2 from the germline V gene are MGHRA and YSYEKL. This CDR3 spans 15 amino acids. V trimming: 5 bases; J trimming: 3 bases; junction bases outside the gene matches: 6. The CDR3 sequence: CASSSRTGHYNEQFF. Here the CDR3 DNA reads TGCGCCAGCAGCAGCCGGACAGGGCACTACAATGAGCAGTTCTTC.

The chain combines TRBV6-1 with TRBJ2-1, with a weak D call TRBD2 (6 bases). This CDR3 contains 12 residues. Germline loops: CDR1 MNHNS, CDR2 SASEGT. Trimming removed 9 bases at V and 6 bases at J, with 12 bases between. DNA for the CDR3: TGTGCCAGTCGGGAGTCCCTCAATGAGCAGTTCTTC. This translates into CASRESLNEQFF.

The chain couples TRBV6-5 to TRBJ1-6, with a possible D match to TRBD1 (5 bases). V gave up 8 bases and J gave up 7 bases, with 9 bases separating them. This CDR3 is 12 amino acids long. The germline V gene encodes CDR1 MNHEY and CDR2 SVGAGI. The CDR3 sequence is CASQGGNSPLHF. CDR3 coding DNA: TGTGCCAGCCAGGGCGGAAATTCACCCCTCCACTTT.

This chain joins TRBV6-6 and TRBJ2-2; TRBD2 aligns across 8 bases. The CDR3 is made up of 16 amino acids. Unmatched junction bases numbered 2, after V lost 2 bases and J lost 0 bases. Germline loops: CDR1 MNHNY, CDR2 SVGAGI (reference sequence). The CDR3 DNA follows: TGTGCCAGCAGTTACCGGGGACTAGCGAACACCGGGGAGCTGTTTTTT. Its translation is CASSYRGLANTGELFF.

V usage is TRBV5-1 and J usage is TRBJ2-1; either TRBD1 or TRBD2 may fit D (5 bases each). With 4 bases removed from V and 8 bases from J, the gap between germline ends came to 16 bases. The CDR3 has 14 residues. Germline values: CDR1 SGHRS, CDR2 YFSETQ. DNA of the CDR3: TGCGCCAGCAGCCTCGGGACCCCGAGGGATGAGCAGTTCTTC. Translated: CASSLGTPRDEQFF.

The chain joins TRBV9 to TRBJ2-1, with 9 bases fitting TRBD2. Trimming cost V 4 bases and J 4 bases; bases outside gene matches: 12. The CDR3 covers 17 residues. Per the germline V gene, CDR1 is SGDLS and CDR2 is YYNGEE. CDR3 amino acids: CASSSRGVSGGYNEQFF. CDR3 DNA: TGTGCCAGCAGCTCCAGAGGGGTGAGCGGGGGGTACAATGAGCAGTTCTTC. Looking up the rest from reference TRBV9 and TRBJ2-1 gives the full variable domain: DSGVTQTPKHLITATGQRVTLRCSPRSGDLSVYWYQQSLDQGLQFLIQYYNGEERAKGNILERFSAQQFPDLHSELNLSSLELGDSALYFCASSSRGVSGGYNEQFFGPGTRLTVL.

This chain links TRBV5-4 with TRBJ2-1; 13 positions match TRBD2. Germline CDR1 reads SGHNT; CDR2 reads YYREEE (reference sequence). CDR3 length: 16 residues. The J segment lost 4 bases and the V segment lost 0 bases, leaving 1 base of the junction unmatched. CDR3 sequence: CASSLGTSGGYNEQFF. The CDR3 nucleotides read TGTGCCAGCAGCTTGGGGACTAGCGGGGGTTACAATGAGCAGTTCTTC.